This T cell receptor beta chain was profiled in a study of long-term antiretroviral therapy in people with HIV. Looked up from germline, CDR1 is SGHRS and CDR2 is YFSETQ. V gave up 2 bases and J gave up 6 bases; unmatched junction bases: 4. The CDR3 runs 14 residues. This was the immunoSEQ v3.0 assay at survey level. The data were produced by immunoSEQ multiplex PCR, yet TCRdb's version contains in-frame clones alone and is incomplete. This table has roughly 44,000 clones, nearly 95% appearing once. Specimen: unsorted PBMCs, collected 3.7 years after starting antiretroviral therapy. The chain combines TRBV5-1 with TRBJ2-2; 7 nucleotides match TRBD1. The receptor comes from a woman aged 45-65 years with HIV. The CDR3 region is CASSLGTAAGELFF. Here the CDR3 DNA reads TGCGCCAGCAGCTTAGGGACAGCAGCCGGGGAGCTGTTTTTT.